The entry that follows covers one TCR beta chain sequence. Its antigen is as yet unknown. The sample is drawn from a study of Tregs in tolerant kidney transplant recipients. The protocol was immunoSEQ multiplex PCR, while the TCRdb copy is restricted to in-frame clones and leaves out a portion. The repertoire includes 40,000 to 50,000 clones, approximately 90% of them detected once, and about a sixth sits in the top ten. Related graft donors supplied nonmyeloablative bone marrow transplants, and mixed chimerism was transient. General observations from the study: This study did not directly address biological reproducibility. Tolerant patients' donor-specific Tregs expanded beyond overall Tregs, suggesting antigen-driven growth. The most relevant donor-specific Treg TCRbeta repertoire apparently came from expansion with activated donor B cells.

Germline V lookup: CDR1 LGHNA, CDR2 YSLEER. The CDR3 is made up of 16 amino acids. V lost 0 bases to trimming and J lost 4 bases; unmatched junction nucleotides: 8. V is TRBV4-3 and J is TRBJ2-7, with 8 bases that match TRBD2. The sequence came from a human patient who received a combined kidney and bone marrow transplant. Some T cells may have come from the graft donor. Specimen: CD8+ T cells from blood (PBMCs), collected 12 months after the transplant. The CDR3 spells CASSQDWGLEGYEQYF. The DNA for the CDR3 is TGCGCCAGCAGCCAAGATTGGGGACTAGAGGGATACGAGCAGTACTTC.